The 9 T cell receptor beta chains given below trace back to one sample, sequenced in a study of cytomegalovirus exposure and HLA in healthy donors. The method was immunoSEQ multiplex PCR; TCRdb's version includes in-frame clones alone and lacks a portion of them. This sample yields around 250,000 clones, of which roughly 88% are seen a single time; approximately 3.1% belongs to the top ten. Sequences were obtained from PBMCs. Source of these receptors: a woman aged 30 to 39 in good health and CMV-seronegative.

The chain recombines TRBV30 with TRBJ2-3; D tentatively reads TRBD1 or TRBD2 (5 bases each). Germline V gene sequence: CDR1 GTSNPN, CDR2 SVGIG (reference sequence). Deletions cut 8 bases from V and 2 bases from J, with 23 bases between. There are 16 residues in the CDR3. The CDR3 bases are TGTGCCGTAGCCCTGAGGGACCGAGGCTTCACAGATACGCAGTATTTT. It is translated as CAVALRDRGFTDTQYF.

The chain recombines TRBV7-2 with TRBJ2-7; D may be TRBD1 or TRBD2 (5 bases each). The CDR3 extends over 14 amino acids. Trimming removed 6 bases from V and 0 bases from J, with 12 bases in between. Germline-derived CDR1 and CDR2 are SGHTA and FQGNSA. The CDR3 loop is CASSRDGTSYEQYF. The CDR3 DNA follows: TGTGCCAGCAGTCGGGACGGAACCTCCTACGAGCAGTACTTC.

This chain links TRBV4-3 with TRBJ2-3; 7 bases align to TRBD2. There are 16 residues in the CDR3. From germline, CDR1 is LGHNA and CDR2 YSLEER. The J segment lost 0 bases and the V segment lost 0 bases, leaving 3 bases of the junction unmatched. The CDR3 sequence is CASSQDWGGSTDTQYF. The CDR3 DNA sequence: TGCGCCAGCAGCCAAGACTGGGGGGGTAGCACAGATACGCAGTATTTT.

The table lists this clone with many counts. The chain couples TRBV16 to TRBJ2-7; D unclear. This CDR3 is built from 12 residues. The germline gives CDR1 KGHSY, CDR2 FQNENV. Between the trimmed V and J ends, which lost 5 bases and 3 bases, there was a span of 8 bases. The chain's CDR3 is CASSTSGYEQYF. In nucleotides, the CDR3 is TGTGCCAGCAGCACCTCGGGCTACGAGCAGTACTTC. Filled out from reference TRBV16 and TRBJ2-7, the complete variable domain reads GEEVAQTPKHLVRGEGQKAKLYCAPIKGHSYVFWYQQVLKNEFKFLISFQNENVFDETGMPKERFSAKCLPNSPCSLEIQATKLEDSAVYFCASSTSGYEQYFGPGTRLTVT.

J is TRBJ2-3 and V is TRBV28; 8 bases match TRBD2. With 4 bases clipped from V and 3 bases from J, the junction kept 3 bases outside the gene matches. The germline CDR1 and CDR2 sequences are MDHEN and SYDVKM. The CDR3 sequence is 14 residues long. In DNA form, the CDR3 reads TGTGCCAGCAGTTCGGGGGGGGGAACAGATACGCAGTATTTT. Amino acids: CASSSGGGTDTQYF.

The chain is built from TRBV28 and TRBJ2-7; 12 positions agree with TRBD1. V gave up 6 bases and J gave up 3 bases; unmatched junction bases: 12. Germline-derived CDR1 and CDR2 are MDHEN and SYDVKM. The CDR3 spans 17 residues. The CDR3 loop reads CASSHTGDRGPVYEQYF. CDR3 DNA: TGTGCCAGCAGCCACACAGGGGACAGGGGGCCGGTCTACGAGCAGTACTTC.

The rearrangement joins TRBV18 to TRBJ2-5; D is uncertain. Trimming removed 5 bases from V and 1 base from J, with 8 bases in between. CDR1 is KGHSH and CDR2 is LQKENI in the germline V gene. The CDR3 spans 13 residues. CDR3 region: CASSKTPQETQYF. For the CDR3, the DNA is TGTGCCAGCTCAAAGACACCCCAAGAGACCCAGTACTTC.

The chain employs TRBV7-8 and TRBJ2-1, with 8 bases matching TRBD2. The trim removed 5 bases at V and 2 bases at J, leaving 8 bases unmatched. This CDR3 spans 16 amino acids. Germline values: CDR1 SGHVS, CDR2 FQNEAQ. The chain's CDR3 is CASSGSGMTTYNEQFF. As DNA, the CDR3 is TGTGCCAGCAGCGGTAGCGGGATGACCACCTACAATGAGCAGTTCTTC.

The chain has TRBV7-6 and TRBJ2-3, with TRBD2 identical over 13 bases. This CDR3 has 16 residues. Losses at the gene ends were 4 bases for V and 2 bases for J; bases not matched to a gene: 3. CDR1 is SGHVS and CDR2 is FNYEAQ in the germline V gene. This chain's CDR3 is CASSSGTSGITDTQYF. The CDR3 region has the DNA TGTGCCAGCAGCTCCGGGACTAGCGGGATCACAGATACGCAGTATTTT.